This passage covers 5 T cell receptor beta chains from one sample sequenced in a study of CD8 T cells in ankylosing spondylitis. Study-wide findings and caveats: Several highly homologous variants made up a TCR beta motif, and this motif appeared characteristic of ankylosing spondylitis blood.

Their recognized antigens are unknown. Each CDR3 protein is one row after TCRdb ran MiXCR on the 5' RACE reads. Of fewer than 250,000 distinct CDR3 sequences in the sample, about 16% were seen once. The sample consisted of blood, either unsorted or a sorted T cell fraction (not recorded which). The receptors here all came from a male donor with ankylosing spondylitis.

This rearrangement joins TRBV28 to TRBJ1-5; TRBD1 agrees at 7 bases. The J segment lost 5 bases and the V segment lost 5 bases, leaving 6 bases of the junction unmatched. Germline V lookup: CDR1 MDHEN, CDR2 SYDVKM. This CDR3 comprises 14 residues. In nucleotides, the CDR3 is TGTGCCAGCAGTCCCCGACAGGGCTATCAGCCCCAGCATTTT. Translating gives CASSPRQGYQPQHF.

The chain carries TRBV7-9 and TRBJ2-3, with 13 bases identical to TRBD2. The germline V gene encodes CDR1 SEHNR and CDR2 FQNEAQ (reference sequence). Trimming cost V 5 bases and J 7 bases; bases outside gene matches: 9. The CDR3 is made up of 16 amino acids. As DNA, the CDR3 is TGTGCCAGCAGCCCTCGCACTAGCGGGGGGGCGTATACGCAGTATTTT. Translating gives CASSPRTSGGAYTQYF.

This clonotype was counted many times. J is TRBJ2-3 and V is TRBV12-3 or TRBV12-4; 8 nucleotides agree with TRBD1. V lost 6 bases, J lost 6 bases, and 11 bases stayed unmatched. There are 15 residues in the CDR3. The CDR3 spells CASSTDRGGGDTQYF. The CDR3 DNA follows: TGTGCCAGCAGCACTGACAGGGGTGGTGGTGATACGCAGTATTTT.

Ten or more counts support this clonotype. The chain is built from TRBV7-6 and TRBJ2-1; the match to TRBD1 covers 10 bases. The CDR3 runs 16 residues. Germline CDR1 reads SGHVS; CDR2 reads FNYEAQ. Trimming removed 5 bases from V and 7 bases from J; junction bases left unmatched: 11. The CDR3 nucleotides read TGTGCCAGCAGCCTCCCAGGACAGGGGGAATTGAATGAGCAGTTCTTC. It encodes CASSLPGQGELNEQFF.

V and J are TRBV28 and TRBJ2-7; possibly TRBD1 or TRBD2 for D (5 bases each). Per germline, CDR1 MDHEN and CDR2 SYDVKM. The CDR3 consists of 17 residues. The V end lost 3 bases, the J end lost 3 bases, and 21 bases lay between the germline ends. The CDR3 DNA sequence: TGTGCCAGCAGTTTGACCGGGACGGCGATAAAGTTCTACGAGCAGTACTTC. Translating gives CASSLTGTAIKFYEQYF. Variable domain in full (rest from reference TRBV28 and TRBJ2-7): DVKVTQSSRYLVKRTGEKVFLECVQDMDHENMFWYRQDPGLGLRLIYFSYDVKMKEKGDIPEGYSVSREKKERFSLILESASTNQTSMYLCASSLTGTAIKFYEQYFGPGTRLTVT.